The 18 T cell receptor beta chains below come from one sample, sequenced in a study of human T cells and chemical hapten exposure. TCRdb processed the RACE reads anew with MiXCR; each CDR3 protein has one entry. The sample contains 65,000 to 90,000 distinct CDR3 sequences, about 15% of which appear only once. Documented time point: pre-sensitization, week 0. Specified treatment: therapeutic diphenylcyclopropenone sensitization with weekly scalp DPC. The sequencing used whole blood, collected in connection with sensitization to the hapten diphenylcyclopropenone (DPC). These receptors were obtained from a woman aged 50 to 65 with alopecia areata. Some clones in this sample may be carry-over from other donors' samples.

This clonotype appeared a few times. V usage is TRBV6-5 and J usage is TRBJ2-1, with TRBD2 identical over 7 bases. The CDR3 totals 18 residues. Germline assignment: CDR1 MNHEY and CDR2 SVGAGI. Trimming at V came to 3 bases and at J to 3 bases, leaving 14 bases not matched to a gene. The CDR3: CASSYYGGSGRSYNEQFF. DNA for the CDR3: TGTGCCAGCAGTTATTACGGGGGGTCGGGCAGGAGCTACAATGAGCAGTTCTTC.

This clonotype occurred a few times. The chain joins TRBV12-3 or TRBV12-4 to TRBJ2-1, with D unresolved. V was pared by 6 bases and J by 3 bases, with 15 bases between. The length of the CDR3 is 15 residues. CDR3 in DNA: TGTGCCAGCAGCCCGCGGCGCGGTCTCTACAATGAGCAGTTCTTC. As protein: CASSPRRGLYNEQFF.

This clonotype was observed many times. For the CDR3, the DNA is TGTGCCAGCAGCGTAGGATCTAGCGGGGGTTACAATGAGCAGTTCTTC. Protein: CASSVGSSGGYNEQFF. The V call is TRBV9, the J call TRBJ2-1; 10 bases fit TRBD2. The germline V gene encodes CDR1 SGDLS and CDR2 YYNGEE. The CDR3 has 16 amino acids. Trimming removed 0 bases from V and 4 bases from J; junction bases left unmatched: 4.

The sample holds a few counts of this clonotype. The chain is built from TRBV5-1 and TRBJ2-1; 9 bases line up with TRBD2. This CDR3 comprises 14 residues. Per germline, CDR1 SGHRS and CDR2 YFSETQ. V was pared by 2 bases and J by 6 bases, with 3 bases of the junction left unmatched. This chain's CDR3 is CASSFSGGSNEQFF. In DNA, the CDR3 is TGCGCCAGCAGCTTCAGCGGGGGGAGCAATGAGCAGTTCTTC.

V usage is TRBV20-1 and J usage is TRBJ1-1; possible D gene TRBD1, 6 bases. This CDR3 is built from 15 residues. Trimming left V 0 bases short and J 7 bases short, with 18 bases between. Germline CDR1 and CDR2: DFQATT and SNEGSKA (reference sequence). CDR3 amino acids: CSARDHQGPYLEAFF. DNA for the CDR3: TGCAGTGCTAGAGATCATCAGGGGCCGTACCTTGAAGCTTTCTTT.

This clonotype was counted a few times. V is TRBV5-1 and J is TRBJ2-1, with TRBD2 as a possible D gene (6 bases). Per the germline V gene, CDR1 is SGHRS and CDR2 is YFSETQ. This CDR3 has 15 amino acids. V lost 4 bases, J lost 0 bases, and 11 bases lay in between. This CDR3 reads CASSDGGTSYNEQFF. CDR3 sequence (DNA): TGCGCCAGCAGCGACGGCGGGACCTCCTACAATGAGCAGTTCTTC.

A few counts support this clonotype. The chain employs TRBV7-6 and TRBJ2-3; perhaps TRBD2 as D (6 bases). This CDR3 is built from 17 residues. Between the trimmed V and J ends, which lost 1 base and 4 bases, there was a span of 18 bases. In germline, CDR1 is SGHVS, CDR2 FNYEAQ. The CDR3 DNA reads as TGTGCCAGCAGCTTAGGGATGGGTGGAAGCGGGCCAGATACGCAGTATTTT. This gives the protein CASSLGMGGSGPDTQYF. The full variable domain, rest sourced from reference TRBV7-6 and TRBJ2-3, is GAGVSQSPRYKVTKRGQDVALRCDPISGHVSLYWYRQALGQGPEFLTYFNYEAQQDKSGLPNDRFSAERPEGSISTLTIQRTEQRDSAMYRCASSLGMGGSGPDTQYFGPGTRLTVL.

The V call is TRBV29-1, the J call TRBJ2-1; TRBD1 agrees at 12 bases. Germline CDR1 SQVTM, CDR2 ANQGSEA. The CDR3 totals 14 residues. Trimming cost V 4 bases and J 8 bases; bases outside gene matches: 6. The DNA for the CDR3 is TGCAGCGTTGTTGGGACAGGGGGCTCCGATGAGCAGTTCTTC. Protein product: CSVVGTGGSDEQFF.

This sequence joins TRBV12-3 or TRBV12-4 and TRBJ2-7; 10 nucleotides match TRBD1. Unmatched junction bases numbered 5, after V lost 5 bases and J lost 1 base. This CDR3 region has 15 residues. The CDR3 reads CASSRWGQGSYEQYF. CDR3 sequence (DNA): TGTGCCAGCAGTCGGTGGGGACAGGGGTCCTACGAGCAGTACTTC.

V gene TRBV29-1 combines with J gene TRBJ2-3; TRBD1 is a possible D gene (5 bases). Trimming took 3 bases from V and 1 from J, leaving 14 bases between them. The germline V gene encodes CDR1 SQVTM and CDR2 ANQGSEA. The CDR3 contains 15 residues. In nucleotides, the CDR3 is TGCAGCGTTGAGGGCAGGGTGAGAGGCACAGATACGCAGTATTTT. It translates to CSVEGRVRGTDTQYF.

This clonotype was seen many times. The rearrangement uses TRBV11-2 and TRBJ1-5, with a tentative D call TRBD1 (6 bases). With 2 bases removed from V and 5 bases from J, the gap between germline ends came to 13 bases. This CDR3 spans 15 amino acids. Germline CDR1 reads SGHAT; CDR2 reads FQNNGV. The CDR3 sequence: CASSLTDSQHQPQHF. The CDR3 DNA reads TGTGCCAGCAGCTTAACGGACAGCCAACATCAGCCCCAGCATTTT.

This rearrangement joins TRBV10-1 to TRBJ2-7; 12 bases line up with TRBD2. Germline lookup yields CDR1 WNHNN and CDR2 SYGVQD (reference sequence). The trim removed 3 bases at V and 6 bases at J, leaving 6 bases unmatched. CDR3 length: 15 residues. CDR3 sequence: CASSDSTSGSFEQYF. The CDR3 coding sequence is TGCGCCAGCAGTGACTCGACTAGCGGGAGCTTCGAGCAGTACTTC.

This clonotype was counted a few times. The chain has TRBV12-3 or TRBV12-4 and TRBJ1-6; no clear D. The CDR3 sequence is 13 residues long. The V and J ends lost 3 bases and 8 bases respectively, with 8 bases between them. The CDR3 DNA sequence: TGTGCCAGCAGTTTCGGTTCAGATTCACCCCTCCACTTT. Translation: CASSFGSDSPLHF.

This clonotype was picked up many times. The gene calls are TRBV9 and TRBJ2-3; 8 bases fit TRBD2. The germline V gene has CDR1 SGDLS and CDR2 YYNGEE. The CDR3 extends over 14 amino acids. The V gene end was trimmed by 3 bases and the J gene end by 6 bases; junction bases not matched to a gene: 6. The DNA of the CDR3 is TGTGCCAGCAGCGAGCGGGAGTCTTTTGATACGCAGTATTTT. It encodes CASSERESFDTQYF.

This chain links TRBV2 with TRBJ2-5; no reliable D call. The germline CDR1 and CDR2 sequences are SNHLY and FYNNEI. CDR3 length equals 12 residues. V was pared by 5 bases and J by 5 bases, with 9 bases between. The CDR3 bases are TGTGCCAGCAGTACCCAGACGGAGACCCAGTACTTC. Its translation is CASSTQTETQYF.

This rearrangement joins TRBV19 to TRBJ1-5; 10 positions match TRBD1. CDR1 and CDR2 from the germline V gene are LNHDA and SQIVND (reference sequence). CDR3 length: 16 residues. Trimming removed 3 bases from V and 7 bases from J; junction bases left unmatched: 9. Written as DNA, the CDR3 is TGTGCCAGTAGTATCTCCTCGGACAGGGGGATACAGCCCCAGCATTTT. Residues: CASSISSDRGIQPQHF.

V and J are TRBV10-2 and TRBJ1-2; a possible D gene is TRBD1 (5 bases). This CDR3 region has 16 residues. V lost 3 bases to trimming and J lost 2 bases, with 16 bases between them. Germline CDR1 WSHSY, CDR2 SAAADI. The CDR3 is CASSEGSGSLNYGYTF. For the CDR3, the DNA is TGCGCCAGCAGTGAAGGCTCAGGGTCTTTAAACTATGGCTACACCTTC.

V gene TRBV20-1 combines with J gene TRBJ2-1, with TRBD2 matching 7 bases. V lost 0 bases, J lost 4 bases, and 3 bases stayed unmatched. The CDR3 runs 14 residues. The V gene's germline CDR1 is DFQATT and CDR2 SNEGSKA (reference sequence). The CDR3 region is CSAREWREYNEQFF. As DNA, the CDR3 is TGCAGTGCTAGAGAATGGCGGGAGTACAATGAGCAGTTCTTC.